The clone carrying this T cell receptor (beta chain) came up a few times. Source study methods: Cell counts per sample came from amplifying reference gene primers. Using immunoSEQ multiplex PCR, the repertoire was profiled, and TCRdb retains in-frame clones only, with some absent. The V and J calls and the clone size are those of that table, but D and trimming were determined from the DNA. The data contain 180,000 or so clones, 75% to 90% of them seen just once; the ten biggest clones take up around 6.2%. This specimen comes from a study of blood T cell repertoires in COVID-19. Study details: Samples representing acute and convalescent COVID-19 were sourced from the United States, Italy and Spain. Nucleic acid was either cDNA or gDNA, and it came from T cells, B-cell-depleted T cells, or PBMCs.

CDR3 length: 13 residues. After removal of 6 bases from V and 2 bases from J, the junction contained 3 bases not matched to a gene. The V gene's germline CDR1 is LNHDA and CDR2 SQIVND (reference sequence). Sequenced sample: PBMCs or T cells enriched from blood (not recorded which). The chain has TRBV19 and TRBJ1-1; TRBD1 matches at 7 bases. The TCR sequence derives from a man aged 40-49 years who had recovered from COVID-19. This chain's CDR3 is CASRWTGNTEAFF. The CDR3 bases are TGTGCCAGTAGATGGACAGGAAACACTGAAGCTTTCTTT.